The sequence of this TCR beta chain was determined in a study of shared clonotypes between healthy human individuals. In germline, CDR1 is SEHNR, CDR2 FQNEAQ (reference sequence). V was cut by 1 base and J by 3 bases, with 16 bases left in between. This CDR3 has 16 amino acids. Using immunoSEQ multiplex PCR, the repertoire was profiled, and TCRdb retains in-frame clones only, with some absent. Seen here are a few million clones, more than 80% observed once, and the top ten hold about 0.39%. All the donors were Caucasian adults who lived in Nashville, Tennessee. From CD4+ cells came CD45RA+ naive and CD45RA-negative memory subsets. A word on this clone: Antigen specificity is unknown.

Study-wide results and limits: An effect of sequencing depth on clonotype sharing among donors was expected. Four donors shared approximately 5% of their naive CD4 clonotypes.

This TCR came from a man between 18 and 29 years old in good health. Some clones in this sample may be carry-over from other donors' samples. This rearrangement joins TRBV7-9 to TRBJ2-7, with D possibly being TRBD1 (5 bases). Sequencing input: naive CD4+ T cells from PBMCs. Noted subset: CD45RA+ positively selected. This CDR3 is CASSLVVPQGFYEQYF. CDR3 nucleotide sequence: TGTGCCAGCAGCTTAGTGGTCCCCCAGGGTTTCTACGAGCAGTACTTC.